These T cell receptor beta chains were read from a single sample in a study of blood T cell repertoires in COVID-19. Data came from immunoSEQ multiplex PCR; TCRdb stores just in-frame clones and leaves some out. The profile shows about 280,000 clones, under 90% of them singletons. Sequencing used PBMCs or T cells enriched from blood (not recorded which). The receptors here all came from a woman aged 60-70 years who had recovered from COVID-19. Both conserved end residues are part of each CDR3. D genes are given only for firm matches. Clone sizes are given selectively: once, few, many, or a class where the clone is expanded.

CDR3 DNA: TGTGCCAGCAGCGGCAACCTGGGGGGCTCCTACAATGAGCAGTTCTTC
CDR3 protein: CASSGNLGGSYNEQFF
clone size: NA
V gene: TRBV9
D gene: NA
J gene: TRBJ2-1

CDR3 DNA: TGCGCCAGCAGCTCATCTACAGGGGTGGGGAGTAGCTATGGCTACACCTTC
CDR3 protein: CASSSSTGVGSSYGYTF
clone size: NA
V gene: TRBV5-1
D gene: TRBD1
J gene: TRBJ1-2

CDR3 DNA: TGTGCCAGTAGTATAGTCGGTAATCAGCCCCAGCATTTT
CDR3 protein: CASSIVGNQPQHF
clone size: NA
V gene: TRBV19
D gene: NA
J gene: TRBJ1-5

CDR3 DNA: TGTGCCATCAGGGGGACAGGGGATCAGCCCCAGCATTTT
CDR3 protein: CAIRGTGDQPQHF
clone size: NA
V gene: TRBV10-3
D gene: TRBD1
J gene: TRBJ1-5

CDR3 DNA: TGTGCCAGCAGTGCCGGGACACTTAGCACAGATACGCAGTATTTT
CDR3 protein: CASSAGTLSTDTQYF
clone size: NA
V gene: TRBV9
D gene: NA
J gene: TRBJ2-3

CDR3 DNA: TGTGCCAGCAACCTCAGCGGCACTGAAGCTTTCTTT
CDR3 protein: CASNLSGTEAFF
clone size: NA
V gene: TRBV2
D gene: NA
J gene: TRBJ1-1

CDR3 DNA: TGTGCCAGCAGCCCAGAAAGGGGGCGCGGAGGCACAGATACGCAGTATTTT
CDR3 protein: CASSPERGRGGTDTQYF
clone size: NA
V gene: TRBV7-9
D gene: TRBD1
J gene: TRBJ2-3

CDR3 DNA: TGTGCCAGCAGTGACGGAAAGGAGGGTGAGCAGTTCTTC
CDR3 protein: CASSDGKEGEQFF
clone size: NA
V gene: TRBV2
D gene: NA
J gene: TRBJ2-1

CDR3 DNA: TGTGCCAGCAGCTCGACAGGATTTTATAATTCACCCCTCCACTTT
CDR3 protein: CASSSTGFYNSPLHF
clone size: NA
V gene: TRBV7-3
D gene: NA
J gene: TRBJ1-6

CDR3 DNA: TGTGCCAGCAGTATTAGCGGGGGAGTCTATGAGCAGTTCTTC
CDR3 protein: CASSISGGVYEQFF
clone size: NA
V gene: TRBV11-2
D gene: TRBD2
J gene: TRBJ2-1

CDR3 DNA: TGCGCCAGCAGTGCAGGGCCCCCCGGGGAGCTGTTTTTT
CDR3 protein: CASSAGPPGELFF
clone size: NA
V gene: TRBV5-1
D gene: NA
J gene: TRBJ2-2

CDR3 DNA: TGTGCCAGCAGCCCACTAGGGATCGCGAACACCGGGGAGCTGTTTTTT
CDR3 protein: CASSPLGIANTGELFF
clone size: NA
V gene: TRBV7-3
D gene: NA
J gene: TRBJ2-2

CDR3 DNA: TGTGCCTGGATCAGCGGGAGTGAGGTCGAGCAGTACTTC
CDR3 protein: CAWISGSEVEQYF
clone size: NA
V gene: TRBV30
D gene: TRBD2
J gene: TRBJ2-7

CDR3 DNA: TGTGCCAGCAGTAACCCGGGACAGGGTAATGAAAAACTGTTTTTT
CDR3 protein: CASSNPGQGNEKLFF
clone size: NA
V gene: TRBV27
D gene: TRBD1
J gene: TRBJ1-4

CDR3 DNA: TGTGCCAGCAGCCCAACACAGGGGGGACACACCGGGGAGCTGTTTTTT
CDR3 protein: CASSPTQGGHTGELFF
clone size: NA
V gene: TRBV7-8
D gene: TRBD1
J gene: TRBJ2-2

CDR3 DNA: TGTGCCATATCGGACAGGTTAGGGACTGAAGCTTTCTTT
CDR3 protein: CAISDRLGTEAFF
clone size: NA
V gene: TRBV12-3/TRBV12-4
D gene: TRBD1
J gene: TRBJ1-1

CDR3 DNA: TGCGCCAGCAGTGAGTCGGGCAGCTCCTACGAGCAGTACTTC
CDR3 protein: CASSESGSSYEQYF
clone size: NA
V gene: TRBV10-1
D gene: NA
J gene: TRBJ2-7

CDR3 DNA: TGTGCCAGCAGCGCCCTAGCGGACTCCTACAATGAGCAGTTCTTC
CDR3 protein: CASSALADSYNEQFF
clone size: NA
V gene: TRBV9
D gene: TRBD2
J gene: TRBJ2-1

CDR3 DNA: TGTGCCAGCAGCTTGAGTTCCGGGTCAGGGATTGCTTGGGAGTACTTC
CDR3 protein: CASSLSSGSGIAWEYF
clone size: NA
V gene: TRBV5-4
D gene: NA
J gene: TRBJ2-7

CDR3 DNA: TGTGCCAGCAGCTCCTCCGGGACACCGAACACTGAAGCTTTCTTT
CDR3 protein: CASSSSGTPNTEAFF
clone size: NA
V gene: TRBV7-9
D gene: NA
J gene: TRBJ1-1

CDR3 DNA: TGTGCCAGCAGTCCCGGGACATGGTCCCCCTACGAGCAGTACTTC
CDR3 protein: CASSPGTWSPYEQYF
clone size: NA
V gene: TRBV21-1
D gene: NA
J gene: TRBJ2-7

CDR3 DNA: TGTGCCAGCAGTTCCATGACAGGGCTTGTTGTACAAGAGACCCAGTACTTC
CDR3 protein: CASSSMTGLVVQETQYF
clone size: few
V gene: TRBV6-2/TRBV6-3
D gene: TRBD1
J gene: TRBJ2-5

CDR3 DNA: TGTGCCAGCAGCCGAGCCTCGGGGACTGGAAACACCATATATTTT
CDR3 protein: CASSRASGTGNTIYF
clone size: NA
V gene: TRBV7-8
D gene: NA
J gene: TRBJ1-3

CDR3 DNA: TGTGCCAGCAAAAAGGGGGCAATGAACACTGAAGCTTTCTTT
CDR3 protein: CASKKGAMNTEAFF
clone size: NA
V gene: TRBV27
D gene: TRBD1
J gene: TRBJ1-1

CDR3 DNA: TGTGCCTGGACCCGGGGGGACATCTACACCTTC
CDR3 protein: CAWTRGDIYTF
clone size: NA
V gene: TRBV30
D gene: NA
J gene: TRBJ1-2

CDR3 DNA: TGTGCCAGTACCCTCACGTGGGGCAGGGCCCAGCATTTT
CDR3 protein: CASTLTWGRAQHF
clone size: NA
V gene: TRBV19
D gene: NA
J gene: TRBJ1-5

CDR3 DNA: TGTGCCAGCTTTAGCGGGGGCCATTCCTACGAGCAGTACTTC
CDR3 protein: CASFSGGHSYEQYF
clone size: NA
V gene: TRBV6-5
D gene: TRBD2
J gene: TRBJ2-7

CDR3 DNA: TGTGCCAGCAGACAGGCGTCTGGGGCCAACGTCCTGACTTTC
CDR3 protein: CASRQASGANVLTF
clone size: NA
V gene: TRBV2
D gene: NA
J gene: TRBJ2-6

CDR3 DNA: TGTGCCAGCATACTACGTGCCGGGGCCTACGAGCAGTACTTC
CDR3 protein: CASILRAGAYEQYF
clone size: NA
V gene: TRBV2
D gene: NA
J gene: TRBJ2-7

CDR3 DNA: TGTGCCAGCAGTCCCCCGGGTTACCCTAATGAAAAACTGTTTTTT
CDR3 protein: CASSPPGYPNEKLFF
clone size: few
V gene: TRBV28
D gene: NA
J gene: TRBJ1-4

CDR3 DNA: TGCAGCGTTGTCAGCGGGACAGGGGGCAATGGCTACACCTTC
CDR3 protein: CSVVSGTGGNGYTF
clone size: NA
V gene: TRBV29-1
D gene: TRBD1
J gene: TRBJ1-2

CDR3 DNA: TGTGCCAGCAGCCAAGAGGGACAGGGGGCTGATGGCTACACCTTC
CDR3 protein: CASSQEGQGADGYTF
clone size: once
V gene: TRBV4-2
D gene: TRBD1
J gene: TRBJ1-2

CDR3 DNA: TGCGCCAGCAGCCAAGAGACCCCGGCTAGCGGGCCCTACGAGCAGTACTTC
CDR3 protein: CASSQETPASGPYEQYF
clone size: NA
V gene: TRBV4-1
D gene: TRBD2
J gene: TRBJ2-7

CDR3 DNA: TGTGCCAGTAGTTCTCCGGGACAGATGAACACTGAAGCTTTCTTT
CDR3 protein: CASSSPGQMNTEAFF
clone size: NA
V gene: TRBV19
D gene: TRBD1
J gene: TRBJ1-1

CDR3 DNA: TGCGCCAGCAGCGAGGGGAGCTCTGGAAACACCATATATTTT
CDR3 protein: CASSEGSSGNTIYF
clone size: NA
V gene: TRBV10-2
D gene: NA
J gene: TRBJ1-3

CDR3 DNA: TGTGCCACCAGTGATAATGGACTATTAAATACCGGGGAGCTGTTTTTT
CDR3 protein: CATSDNGLLNTGELFF
clone size: NA
V gene: TRBV24-1
D gene: NA
J gene: TRBJ2-2

CDR3 DNA: TGTGCCAGTAGTCTGCGAAAGGGGGTTTCGAACACTGAAGCTTTCTTT
CDR3 protein: CASSLRKGVSNTEAFF
clone size: NA
V gene: TRBV19
D gene: NA
J gene: TRBJ1-1